Listed below are T cell receptor beta chains from one sample, sequenced in a study of spatial heterogeneity in lung cancer. MiXCR, applied by TCRdb to the 5' RACE reads, yields one record per CDR3 protein. Among 100,000 to 110,000 distinct CDR3 sequences, approximately 4.4% were seen once, and the ten largest hold 21%. Material: lung tumor tissue, obtained at surgery. These receptors were collected from a male donor with early-stage non-small cell lung cancer. CDR3s include the opening cysteine and the closing phenylalanine or tryptophan. A D gene is named only where the DNA matches it firmly. The size field is filled for only some rows; it gives once, few, many or a size class.

size: NA; V: TRBV18; J: TRBJ2-2; D: NA; length: 16; DNA: TGTGCCAGCTCACCTCAGCTGCACTTGAACACCGGGGAGCTGTTTTTT; CDR3: CASSPQLHLNTGELFF
size: many; V: TRBV10-2; J: TRBJ1-1; D: TRBD1; length: 14; DNA: TGCGCCAGCAGTGAGTACAGGGGAGACTCTGAAGCTTTCTTT; CDR3: CASSEYRGDSEAFF
size: many; V: TRBV20-1; J: TRBJ2-1; D: TRBD2; length: 17; DNA: TGCAGTGCTAGAGATGGGTTTAGCGGGAGGGAGGTCCCTGAGCAGTTCTTC; CDR3: CSARDGFSGREVPEQFF
size: many; V: TRBV12-3/TRBV12-4; J: TRBJ1-5; D: NA; length: 13; DNA: TGTGCCAGCAGCCCGGAGATGCATCAGCCCCAGCATTTT; CDR3: CASSPEMHQPQHF
size: many; V: TRBV7-8; J: TRBJ2-1; D: NA; length: 12; DNA: TGTGCCAGCAGCTTAGCGATTTCGGAGCAGTTCTTC; CDR3: CASSLAISEQFF
size: many; V: TRBV9; J: TRBJ1-2; D: NA; length: 13; DNA: TGTGCCAGCAGCCCCCGGACAAACTATGGCTACACCTTC; CDR3: CASSPRTNYGYTF
size: NA; V: TRBV5-6; J: TRBJ1-4; D: NA; length: 13; DNA: TGTGCCAGCAGCTTGGCCTATCGGGGAATCCTGTTTTTT; CDR3: CASSLAYRGILFF
size: many; V: TRBV5-1; J: TRBJ1-4; D: TRBD1; length: 16; DNA: TGCGCCAGCAGCACGGCCCCCGGGACAGGGGACGAAAAACTGTTTTTT; CDR3: CASSTAPGTGDEKLFF
size: many; V: TRBV11-2; J: TRBJ2-6; D: NA; length: 17; DNA: TGTGCCAGCAGCGGTTTAGGAGCTCTCTCTGGGGCCAACGTCCTGACTTTC; CDR3: CASSGLGALSGANVLTF
size: NA; V: TRBV7-9; J: TRBJ2-7; D: NA; length: 15; DNA: TGTGCCAGCAGCTTACTACAGTTCAGGGGTATCGAGCAGTACTTC; CDR3: CASSLLQFRGIEQYF
size: many; V: TRBV7-9; J: TRBJ2-5; D: TRBD2; length: 19; DNA: TGTGCCAGCAGCTTAGGACTAGCGGGATTGGTGAGATATCAAGAGACCCAGTACTTC; CDR3: CASSLGLAGLVRYQETQYF
size: few; V: TRBV12-5; J: TRBJ1-4; D: NA; length: 14; DNA: TGTGCTAGTGCCCCGAAACCCCCCGGTGAAAAACTGTTTTTT; CDR3: CASAPKPPGEKLFF
size: many; V: TRBV10-3; J: TRBJ2-1; D: NA; length: 14; DNA: TGTGCCATCAGTGAGGCGATTTCCTACAATGAGCAGTTCTTC; CDR3: CAISEAISYNEQFF
size: many; V: TRBV6-2/TRBV6-3; J: TRBJ2-7; D: NA; length: 13; DNA: TGTGCCAGCAGTTACTGGTCTACTCACGAGCAGTACTTC; CDR3: CASSYWSTHEQYF
size: NA; V: TRBV5-1; J: TRBJ2-5; D: NA; length: 14; DNA: TGCGCCAGCAGCTTGGGAGGGGCCCAAGAGACCCAGTACTTC; CDR3: CASSLGGAQETQYF
size: few; V: TRBV18; J: TRBJ2-3; D: TRBD1; length: 15; DNA: TGTGCCAGCTCACCTGACAGGGGTAGGGAAGATACGCAGTATTTT; CDR3: CASSPDRGREDTQYF
size: many; V: TRBV6-5; J: TRBJ2-7; D: NA; length: 15; DNA: TGTGCCAGCAGTTACTCGGCAGGGGGGAGCTACGAGCAGTACTTC; CDR3: CASSYSAGGSYEQYF
size: NA; V: TRBV5-1; J: TRBJ1-1; D: NA; length: 14; DNA: TGCGCCAGCAGCTTCCAGGGGCCGTGGACTGAAGCTTTCTTT; CDR3: CASSFQGPWTEAFF
size: NA; V: TRBV10-3; J: TRBJ1-2; D: NA; length: 13; DNA: TGTGCCATCAATCCGGGACTGAACTATGGCTACACCTTC; CDR3: CAINPGLNYGYTF
size: many; V: TRBV29-1; J: TRBJ2-1; D: TRBD2; length: 14; DNA: TGCAGCGTTGAAGGAGGGACTAGCGCCGGTGAGCAGTTCTTC; CDR3: CSVEGGTSAGEQFF
size: many; V: TRBV28; J: TRBJ2-7; D: TRBD1; length: 17; DNA: TGTGCCAGCAGTTCCCTTGGGACAGCACCCCTCTCCTACGAGCAGTACTTC; CDR3: CASSSLGTAPLSYEQYF
size: many; V: TRBV28; J: TRBJ1-2; D: TRBD1; length: 16; DNA: TGTGCCAGCAGTTTGTCTGGGGGACAGGTGACCTATGGCTACACCTTC; CDR3: CASSLSGGQVTYGYTF
size: many; V: TRBV14; J: TRBJ2-1; D: TRBD1; length: 15; DNA: TGTGCCAGCAGCCACCTTGGCAGGGGGACGGGTGAGCAGTTCTTC; CDR3: CASSHLGRGTGEQFF
size: many; V: TRBV28; J: TRBJ2-7; D: NA; length: 13; DNA: TGTGCCAGCAGTGGACACGGGCCCTACGAGCAGTACTTC; CDR3: CASSGHGPYEQYF
size: many; V: TRBV5-6; J: TRBJ2-7; D: TRBD2; length: 15; DNA: TGTGCCAGCAGCTTGACGGGACTAGCGACCTACGAGCAGTACTTC; CDR3: CASSLTGLATYEQYF
size: few; V: TRBV18; J: TRBJ2-4; D: TRBD1; length: 15; DNA: TGTGCCAGCTCCCGCCAGGGGGCAGTCAAAAACATTCAGTACTTC; CDR3: CASSRQGAVKNIQYF
size: NA; V: TRBV7-6; J: TRBJ2-1; D: NA; length: 13; DNA: TGTGCCAGCAGCTTCGGGCCAACCAATGAGCAGTTCTTC; CDR3: CASSFGPTNEQFF
size: many; V: TRBV24-1; J: TRBJ2-3; D: NA; length: 12; DNA: TGTGCCACCAGTGATTTCACAGATACGCAGTATTTT; CDR3: CATSDFTDTQYF
size: NA; V: TRBV5-1; J: TRBJ2-7; D: TRBD2; length: 15; DNA: TGCGCCAGCAGCTTGTGGAGCGGGAGCTCCTACGAGCAGTACTTC; CDR3: CASSLWSGSSYEQYF
size: many; V: TRBV11-2; J: TRBJ2-5; D: TRBD2; length: 15; DNA: TGTGCCAGCAGCACCCGGACTAGCGCCCAAGAGACCCAGTACTTC; CDR3: CASSTRTSAQETQYF
size: many; V: TRBV20-1; J: TRBJ2-4; D: TRBD2; length: 17; DNA: TGCAGTGCAAGTCAACAAAAGCGGGAGCATGGCAAAAACATTCAGTACTTC; CDR3: CSASQQKREHGKNIQYF
size: many; V: TRBV11-1; J: TRBJ2-1; D: NA; length: 17; DNA: TGTGCCAGCAGCTTAATCGTAAGCGGCGGGCGGGGCAATGAGCAGTTCTTC; CDR3: CASSLIVSGGRGNEQFF
size: NA; V: TRBV6-6; J: TRBJ1-2; D: NA; length: 15; DNA: TGTGCCAGCAGTCACGATTTATCAGCTAACTATGGCTACACCTTC; CDR3: CASSHDLSANYGYTF
size: many; V: TRBV27; J: TRBJ2-7; D: NA; length: 16; DNA: TGTGCCAGCAGTTTATCCCCGGGACTCCCGTCCTACGAGCAGTACTTC; CDR3: CASSLSPGLPSYEQYF
size: NA; V: TRBV6-5; J: TRBJ2-1; D: NA; length: 14; DNA: TGTGCCAGCAGTACGTCAAGGGGATACAATGAGCAGTTCTTC; CDR3: CASSTSRGYNEQFF
size: many; V: TRBV20-1; J: TRBJ1-1; D: NA; length: 13; DNA: TGCAGTACCGAACTATTCGGGAACACTGAAGCTTTCTTT; CDR3: CSTELFGNTEAFF
size: many; V: TRBV29-1; J: TRBJ1-1; D: NA; length: 12; DNA: TGCAGCGTTGAAAGCAGGGGCACTGAAGCTTTCTTT; CDR3: CSVESRGTEAFF
size: once; V: TRBV3-1; J: TRBJ1-2; D: NA; length: 14; DNA: TGTGCCAGCAGCCAAGTGGACGGAAACCATGGCTACACCTTC; CDR3: CASSQVDGNHGYTF
size: many; V: TRBV5-4; J: TRBJ2-7; D: TRBD2; length: 16; DNA: TGTGCCAGCGGACGAAGCGGGAGGGCCCGTTCCTACGAGCAGTACTTC; CDR3: CASGRSGRARSYEQYF
size: many; V: TRBV6-1; J: TRBJ2-5; D: TRBD1; length: 14; DNA: TGTGCCAGCAGCACCGACAGGGGGGTCGGGACCCAGTACTTC; CDR3: CASSTDRGVGTQYF
size: many; V: TRBV7-8; J: TRBJ2-1; D: NA; length: 16; DNA: TGTGCCAGCAGCCTCACCGGGACTGCCACGACCCTAGAGCAGTTCTTC; CDR3: CASSLTGTATTLEQFF
size: few; V: TRBV5-1; J: TRBJ1-4; D: NA; length: 15; DNA: TGCGCCAGCAGCTTGGTGCCGGGCCCGGGTGAAAAACTGTTTTTT; CDR3: CASSLVPGPGEKLFF
size: NA; V: TRBV30; J: TRBJ2-7; D: TRBD2; length: 15; DNA: TGTGCCTGGAGCTCAGGACTAGCGGCCTCCTACGAGCAGTACTTC; CDR3: CAWSSGLAASYEQYF
size: many; V: TRBV7-2; J: TRBJ1-1; D: NA; length: 14; DNA: TGTGCCAGCAGCCCAAGCACTGAGAACACTGAAGCTTTCTTT; CDR3: CASSPSTENTEAFF
size: many; V: TRBV7-9; J: TRBJ1-1; D: NA; length: 14; DNA: TGTGCCAGCAGCCCCGGGGAGGTGGGGGGTGAAGCTTTCTTT; CDR3: CASSPGEVGGEAFF
size: many; V: TRBV12-3/TRBV12-4; J: TRBJ2-2; D: TRBD1; length: 18; DNA: TGTGCCAGCAGTGCGGCCCTGACAGGGTATCTCACCACCGGGGAGCTGTTTTTT; CDR3: CASSAALTGYLTTGELFF
size: many; V: TRBV28; J: TRBJ2-7; D: NA; length: 13; DNA: TGTGCCAGCAGTTTTGGGGGCAACCACGAGCAGTACTTC; CDR3: CASSFGGNHEQYF
size: many; V: TRBV5-1; J: TRBJ1-1; D: NA; length: 15; DNA: TGCGCCAGCAGCTCTTTCGGGGTCGTGGACACTGAAGCTTTCTTT; CDR3: CASSSFGVVDTEAFF